One and the same sample provided the 3 T cell receptor beta chains below, sequenced in a study of regulatory T cells in long-lasting Graves disease. Combining iRepertoire HTBI primers with Arm-PCR of CDR3 regions, the authors built TCR beta libraries. TCRdb re-called the multiplex PCR reads with MiXCR, one entry per CDR3 protein. The sample consists of some 460,000 distinct CDR3 sequences, 15% to 20% of them appearing once. Specified time point: newly diagnosed GD, antithyroid drugs for less than 3 months. Extracted PBMC RNA gave rise to the TCR library. This sample also appeared in a second study, on T cells in Graves' hyperthyroidism and ophthalmopathy.

Sequenced material: peripheral blood mononuclear cells (PBMCs), taken at new diagnosis, from a patient treated with antithyroid drugs. The origin of the receptors is a man aged 40-49 years with Graves disease.

The chain recombines TRBV6-2 or TRBV6-3 with TRBJ1-2; TRBD1 aligns across 8 bases. The length of the CDR3 is 15 residues. V trimming: 2 bases; J trimming: 2 bases; junction bases outside the gene matches: 4. Germline V gene data show CDR1 as MNHEY and CDR2 as SVGEGT. CDR3 sequence reads: CASSYRAGGNYGYTF. CDR3 in DNA: TGTGCCAGCAGTTACCGGGCAGGGGGCAACTATGGCTACACCTTC.

Ten or more counts support this clonotype. The CDR3 loop is CASSDGGRAETQYF. The CDR3 DNA follows: TGTGCCAGCAGTGATGGGGGGCGAGCAGAGACCCAGTACTTC. The chain carries TRBV12-3 or TRBV12-4 and TRBJ2-5; D is possibly TRBD1 or TRBD2 (6 bases each). V lost 5 bases and J 4 bases, leaving 14 bases between the germline ends. This CDR3 spans 14 amino acids.

This clonotype was observed at least ten times. The chain employs TRBV6-5 and TRBJ1-1; 7 bases are a match to TRBD1. The CDR3 is 17 amino acids. Germline values: CDR1 MNHEY, CDR2 SVGAGI. Germline trimming cut 2 bases from V and 4 bases from J; bases unmatched to any gene: 13. CDR3 nucleotide sequence: TGTGCCAGCAGTTACCCAGACAGGGATTTTGAATCCACTGAAGCTTTCTTT. As protein: CASSYPDRDFESTEAFF.